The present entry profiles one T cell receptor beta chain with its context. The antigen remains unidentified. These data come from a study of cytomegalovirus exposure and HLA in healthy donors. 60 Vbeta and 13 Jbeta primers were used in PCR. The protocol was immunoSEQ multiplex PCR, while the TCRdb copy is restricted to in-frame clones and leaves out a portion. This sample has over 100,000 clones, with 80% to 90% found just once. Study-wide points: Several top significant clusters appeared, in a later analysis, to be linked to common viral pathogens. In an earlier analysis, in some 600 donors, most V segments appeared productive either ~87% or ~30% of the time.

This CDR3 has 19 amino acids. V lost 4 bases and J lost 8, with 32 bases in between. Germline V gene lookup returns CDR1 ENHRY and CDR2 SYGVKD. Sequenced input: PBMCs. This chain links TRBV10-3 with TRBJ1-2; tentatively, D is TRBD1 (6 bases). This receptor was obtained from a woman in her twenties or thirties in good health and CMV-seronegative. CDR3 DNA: TGTGCCATCAGTGTCAAGAGGAGAGGTGTCTTTAAACCTGGGACAGGCTACACCTTC. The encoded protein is CAISVKRRGVFKPGTGYTF.